These T cell receptor beta chains were read from a single sample in a study of shared clonotypes between healthy human individuals. Clones were read by immunoSEQ multiplex PCR, and TCRdb kept only the in-frame ones, dropping some. The sample includes about 480,000 clones, 60% to 80% of them seen just once. Source material: PBMCs. The receptors shown here come from a woman aged 40 to 50 in good health. Some clones in this sample may be carry-over from other donors' samples. The CDR3 runs from the conserved cysteine through the conserved F or W. The order of the fields is D gene, CDR3 length, J gene, V gene, clone size, CDR3 protein, CDR3 DNA. The D gene is left open where the match is weak. Expanded clones get a size class; other rows say once, few or many, or leave the size out.

>.|14|TRBJ2-5|TRBV5-1|.
CASSSQGLEETQYF
TGCGCCAGCAGCTCACAAGGACTCGAAGAGACCCAGTACTTC
>.|14|TRBJ2-3|TRBV27|.
CASSLGRGTDTQYF
TGTGCCAGCAGTCTTGGACGGGGCACAGATACGCAGTATTTT
>.|11|TRBJ1-2|TRBV20-1|once
CTEGKVRGYTF
TGCACCGAAGGGAAGGTGAGGGGCTACACCTTC
>TRBD1|14|TRBJ1-2|TRBV29-1|.
CSVGRQGANYGYTF
TGCAGCGTTGGCAGACAGGGGGCGAACTATGGCTACACCTTC
>.|15|TRBJ1-4|TRBV19|.
CASSIDANRREKLFF
TGTGCCAGTAGTATAGATGCCAACCGTCGTGAAAAACTGTTTTTT
>.|12|TRBJ2-7|TRBV30|.
CAWSPRGYEQYF
TGTGCCTGGAGCCCCAGGGGATACGAGCAGTACTTC
>.|12|TRBJ2-7|TRBV7-9|many
CASSIDSYEQYF
TGTGCCAGCAGCATCGACAGTTACGAGCAGTACTTC
>.|14|TRBJ2-7|TRBV15|.
CATSRDGRTYEQYF
TGTGCCACCAGCAGAGATGGACGGACATACGAGCAGTACTTC
>.|18|TRBJ1-5|TRBV15|.
CATSRGPGIAELHQPQHF
TGTGCCACCAGCAGAGGCCCCGGTATTGCAGAGCTCCATCAGCCCCAGCATTTT
>TRBD1|15|TRBJ1-1|TRBV19|.
CASSRLGQSEYEAFF
TGTGCCAGTAGTAGGCTGGGACAGTCGGAGTATGAAGCTTTCTTT
>TRBD1|15|TRBJ1-4|TRBV10-3|.
CAISDARDRAGKLFF
TGTGCCATCAGTGATGCCCGGGACAGGGCTGGAAAACTGTTTTTT
>.|14|TRBJ2-1|TRBV28|few
CASSLLAGVNEQFF
TGTGCCAGCAGTTTATTGGCTGGGGTCAATGAGCAGTTCTTC
>.|16|TRBJ2-3|TRBV11-1|.
CASVKDSPGGTDTQYF
TGTGCCAGCGTAAAAGACTCCCCTGGGGGCACAGATACGCAGTATTTT
>TRBD2|15|TRBJ2-7|TRBV10-3|.
CAISPGASGSYEQYF
TGTGCCATCAGCCCCGGGGCTAGCGGATCCTACGAGCAGTACTTC
>.|13|TRBJ2-7|TRBV28|once
CATKAPAGYEQYF
TGTGCCACCAAAGCCCCGGCCGGCTACGAGCAGTACTTC
>.|12|TRBJ2-2|TRBV30|.
CAWSRETGELFF
TGTGCCTGGAGTAGGGAGACCGGGGAGCTGTTTTTT
>.|13|TRBJ2-7|TRBV6-1|.
CASKLTGSTEQYF
TGTGCCAGCAAGCTAACAGGGAGTACCGAGCAGTACTTC
>.|15|TRBJ2-5|TRBV28|.
CATYGWGALGETQYF
TGTGCCACCTATGGCTGGGGGGCGTTAGGGGAGACCCAGTACTTC
>.|13|TRBJ2-5|TRBV10-2|.
CASSPTGMETQYF
TGCGCCAGCAGTCCAACAGGGATGGAGACCCAGTACTTC
>TRBD1|14|TRBJ2-3|TRBV27|.
CASSFAQGAYTQYF
TGTGCCAGCAGTTTCGCGCAGGGGGCTTATACGCAGTATTTT
>.|13|TRBJ2-7|TRBV2|.
CASSVWGSDEQYF
TGTGCCAGCAGTGTGTGGGGGAGCGACGAGCAGTACTTC
>.|13|TRBJ1-1|TRBV7-3|.
CASSLTTNTEAFF
TGTGCCAGCAGCTTAACGACAAACACTGAAGCTTTCTTT
>TRBD2|17|TRBJ2-2|TRBV5-1|.
CASSDSGLAGRTGELFF
TGCGCCAGCAGCGATTCTGGACTAGCGGGACGGACCGGGGAGCTGTTTTTT
>TRBD2|15|TRBJ2-1|TRBV9|.
CASSAGLAIYNEQFF
TGTGCCAGCAGCGCCGGACTAGCCATCTACAATGAGCAGTTCTTC
>.|14|TRBJ2-3|TRBV6-6|.
CASSFSVSTDTQYF
TGTGCCAGCAGTTTTAGCGTCAGCACAGATACGCAGTATTTT
>TRBD1|15|TRBJ1-6|TRBV6-5|.
CASSGQGPYNSPLHF
TGTGCCAGCAGTGGACAGGGTCCCTATAATTCACCCCTCCACTTT
>TRBD1|12|TRBJ1-2|TRBV2|many
CASSQDRVGYTF
TGTGCCAGCAGCCAGGACAGGGTCGGCTACACCTTC
>TRBD2|15|TRBJ2-3|TRBV9|.
CASSVTSGGTDTQYF
TGTGCCAGCAGCGTAACTAGCGGGGGAACAGATACGCAGTATTTT
>TRBD1|18|TRBJ1-1|TRBV7-6|.
CASSLRIRQGAGDTEAFF
TGTGCCAGCAGCTTAAGAATCAGACAGGGGGCTGGGGACACTGAAGCTTTCTTT
>TRBD1|12|TRBJ2-7|TRBV28|.
CASGTGIHEQYF
TGTGCCAGCGGGACAGGGATCCACGAGCAGTACTTC
>.|14|TRBJ2-5|TRBV29-1|.
CSVDKGRVQETQYF
TGCAGCGTTGACAAAGGCAGGGTTCAAGAGACCCAGTACTTC
>TRBD2|15|TRBJ2-1|TRBV27|.
CASSSRTSGYNEQFF
TGTGCCAGCAGTTCCAGGACTAGCGGCTACAATGAGCAGTTCTTC
>TRBD2|16|TRBJ2-7|TRBV2|once
CASSAFWTSGHDEQYF
TGTGCCAGCAGTGCCTTTTGGACTAGCGGGCACGACGAGCAGTACTTC
>.|15|TRBJ2-1|TRBV7-3|.
CASSPYSGAYNEQFF
TGTGCCAGCAGCCCGTATTCGGGGGCGTACAATGAGCAGTTCTTC
>TRBD1|17|TRBJ2-7|TRBV4-3|.
CASSQGSLGGQGVEQYF
TGCGCCAGCAGCCAAGGGTCATTGGGTGGACAGGGGGTCGAGCAGTACTTC
>.|14|TRBJ2-5|TRBV7-3|.
CASSPSGIQETQYF
TGTGCCAGCAGCCCATCAGGGATCCAAGAGACCCAGTACTTC
>.|16|TRBJ2-6|TRBV29-1|few
CSAARDTDSGANVLTF
TGCAGCGCCGCCAGGGACACCGACTCTGGGGCCAACGTCCTGACTTTC
>.|13|TRBJ2-7|TRBV6-6|.
CASSYDTNYEQYF
TGTGCCAGCAGTTACGACACAAACTACGAGCAGTACTTC
>.|13|TRBJ1-1|TRBV18|.
CASSPITNTEAFF
TGTGCCAGCTCACCCATCACGAACACTGAAGCTTTCTTT
>TRBD1|15|TRBJ1-3|TRBV2|once
CASSESTGTGNTIYF
TGTGCCAGCAGTGAATCGACAGGGACTGGAAACACCATATATTTT
>TRBD1|15|TRBJ1-2|TRBV14|.
CASSQDLGQGDGYTF
TGTGCCAGCAGCCAAGATCTGGGACAGGGTGATGGCTACACCTTC
>TRBD2|16|TRBJ2-2|TRBV11-2|.
CASSLLAGEATGELFF
TGTGCCAGCAGCTTACTAGCGGGAGAGGCCACCGGGGAGCTGTTTTTT
>TRBD1|17|TRBJ2-7|TRBV5-1|.
CASSFRRPGQAHYEQYF
TGCGCCAGCAGCTTCCGAAGGCCCGGACAGGCGCACTACGAGCAGTACTTC
>.|14|TRBJ1-2|TRBV5-4|.
CASSLVGGYYGYTF
TGTGCCAGCAGCTTGGTCGGGGGGTATTATGGCTACACCTTC
>.|18|TRBJ1-2|TRBV9|.
CASSVGGDIRTNLYGYTF
TGTGCCAGCAGCGTAGGTGGGGACATACGAACTAATCTCTATGGCTACACCTTC